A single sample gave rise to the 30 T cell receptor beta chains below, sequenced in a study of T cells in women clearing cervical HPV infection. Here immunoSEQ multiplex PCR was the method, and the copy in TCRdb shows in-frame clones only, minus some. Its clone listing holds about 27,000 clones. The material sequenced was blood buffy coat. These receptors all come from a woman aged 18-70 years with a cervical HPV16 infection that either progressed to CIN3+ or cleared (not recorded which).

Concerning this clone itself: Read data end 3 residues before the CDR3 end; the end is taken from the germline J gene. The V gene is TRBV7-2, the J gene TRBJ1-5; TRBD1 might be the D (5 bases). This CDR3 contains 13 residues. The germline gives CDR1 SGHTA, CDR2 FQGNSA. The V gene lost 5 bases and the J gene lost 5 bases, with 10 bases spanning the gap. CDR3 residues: CASSPRGDQPQHF. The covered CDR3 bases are TGTGCCAGCAGCCCGAGGGGCGATCAGCCC.

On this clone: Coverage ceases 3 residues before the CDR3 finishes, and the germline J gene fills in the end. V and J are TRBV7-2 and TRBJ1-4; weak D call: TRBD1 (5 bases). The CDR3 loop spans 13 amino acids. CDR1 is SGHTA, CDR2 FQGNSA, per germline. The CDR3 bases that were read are TGTGCCAGCAGCCAAGGGGAGGGGTCACCA. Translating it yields CASSQGEGSP. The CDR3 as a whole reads CASSQGEGSPLFF. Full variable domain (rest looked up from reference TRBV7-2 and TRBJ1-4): GAGVSQSPSNKVTEKGKDVELRCDPISGHTALYWYRQSLGQGLEFLIYFQGNSAPDKSGLPSDRFSAERTGGSVSTLTIQRTQQEDSAVYLCASSQGEGSPLFFGSGTQLSVL.

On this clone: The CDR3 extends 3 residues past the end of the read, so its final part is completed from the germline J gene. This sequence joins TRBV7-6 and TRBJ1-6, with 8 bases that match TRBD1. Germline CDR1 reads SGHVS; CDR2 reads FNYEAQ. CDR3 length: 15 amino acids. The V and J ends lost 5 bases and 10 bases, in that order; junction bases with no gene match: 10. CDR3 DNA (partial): TGTGCCAGCAGCCCAGGGACAGGAGGGTCCTCACCC. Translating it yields CASSPGTGGSSP. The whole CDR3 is CASSPGTGGSSPLHF. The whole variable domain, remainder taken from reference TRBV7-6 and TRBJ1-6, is GAGVSQSPRYKVTKRGQDVALRCDPISGHVSLYWYRQALGQGPEFLTYFNYEAQQDKSGLPNDRFSAERPEGSISTLTIQRTEQRDSAMYRCASSPGTGGSSPLHFGNGTRLTVT.

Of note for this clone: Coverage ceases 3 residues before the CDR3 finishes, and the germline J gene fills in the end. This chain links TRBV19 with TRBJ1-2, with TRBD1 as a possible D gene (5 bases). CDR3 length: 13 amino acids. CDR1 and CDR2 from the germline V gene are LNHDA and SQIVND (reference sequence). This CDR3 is CASTVRGPRGYTF. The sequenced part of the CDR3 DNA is TGTGCCAGTACAGTGCGGGGACCTCGGGGC.

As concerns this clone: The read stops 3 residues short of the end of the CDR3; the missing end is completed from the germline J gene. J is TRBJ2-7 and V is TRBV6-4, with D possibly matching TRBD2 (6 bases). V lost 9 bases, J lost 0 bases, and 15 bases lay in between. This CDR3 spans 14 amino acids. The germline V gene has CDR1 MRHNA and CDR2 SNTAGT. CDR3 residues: CARGENGSSYEQYF. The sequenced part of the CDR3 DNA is TGTGCCAGAGGGGAGAACGGGAGCTCCTACGAG.

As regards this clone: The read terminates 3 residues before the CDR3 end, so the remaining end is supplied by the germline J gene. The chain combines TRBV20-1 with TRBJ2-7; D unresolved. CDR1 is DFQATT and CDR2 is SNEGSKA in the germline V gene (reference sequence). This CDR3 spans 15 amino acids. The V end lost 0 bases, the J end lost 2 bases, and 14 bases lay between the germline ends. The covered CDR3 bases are TGCAGTGCTAGAGAGGTGAAGAAGCTCCCCTACGAG. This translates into CSAREVKKLPYE. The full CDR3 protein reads CSAREVKKLPYEQYF.

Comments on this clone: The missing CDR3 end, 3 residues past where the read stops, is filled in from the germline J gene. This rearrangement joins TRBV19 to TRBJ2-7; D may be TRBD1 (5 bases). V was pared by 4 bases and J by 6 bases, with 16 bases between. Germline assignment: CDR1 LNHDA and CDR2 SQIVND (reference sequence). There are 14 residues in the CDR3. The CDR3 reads CASSTGHPPREQYF. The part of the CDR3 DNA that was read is TGTGCCAGTAGTACCGGACACCCACCTCGCGAG.

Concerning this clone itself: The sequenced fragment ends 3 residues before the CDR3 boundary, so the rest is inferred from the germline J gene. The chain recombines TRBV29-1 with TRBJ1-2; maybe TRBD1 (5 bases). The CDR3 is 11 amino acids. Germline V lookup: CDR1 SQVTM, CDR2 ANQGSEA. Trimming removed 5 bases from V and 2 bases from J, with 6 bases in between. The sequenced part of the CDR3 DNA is TGCAGCGTTCGACAGAACTATGGC. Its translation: CSVRQNYG. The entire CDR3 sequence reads CSVRQNYGYTF.

The part of the CDR3 DNA that was read is TGTGCCAGCAGTTACAGCTTTGTTTACGAG. It is translated as CASSYSFVYE. The whole CDR3 protein reads CASSYSFVYEQYF. The chain carries TRBV6-2 or TRBV6-3 and TRBJ2-7, with no clear D. The sequence runs out 3 residues before the end of the CDR3; the remainder is reconstructed from the germline J gene. CDR1 is MNHEY, CDR2 SVGEGT, per germline. V was trimmed by 2 bases and J by 4 bases, leaving 9 bases between them. The CDR3 extends over 13 amino acids.

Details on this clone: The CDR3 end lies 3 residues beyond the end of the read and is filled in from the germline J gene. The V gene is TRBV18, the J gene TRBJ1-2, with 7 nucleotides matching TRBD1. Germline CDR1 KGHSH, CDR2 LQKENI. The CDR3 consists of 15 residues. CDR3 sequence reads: CASSPLAGGTDTYTF. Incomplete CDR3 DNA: TGTGCCAGCTCACCACTGGCAGGGGGGACAGATACC.

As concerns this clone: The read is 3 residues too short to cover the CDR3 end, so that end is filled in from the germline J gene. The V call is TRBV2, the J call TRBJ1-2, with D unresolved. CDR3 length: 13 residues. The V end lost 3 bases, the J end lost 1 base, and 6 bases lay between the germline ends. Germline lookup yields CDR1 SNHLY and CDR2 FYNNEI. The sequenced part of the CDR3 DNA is TGTGCCAGCAGTGATGAGGTTAACTATGGC. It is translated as CASSDEVNYG. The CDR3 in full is CASSDEVNYGYTF.

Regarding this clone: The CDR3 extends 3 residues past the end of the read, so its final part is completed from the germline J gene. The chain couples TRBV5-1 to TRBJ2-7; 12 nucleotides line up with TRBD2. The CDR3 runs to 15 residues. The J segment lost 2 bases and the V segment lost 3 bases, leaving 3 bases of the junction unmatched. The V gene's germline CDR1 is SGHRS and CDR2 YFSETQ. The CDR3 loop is CASSWTSGTTYEQYF. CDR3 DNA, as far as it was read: TGCGCCAGCAGCTGGACTAGCGGGACAACCTACGAG.

Partial CDR3 DNA: TGTGCCAGTAAACGGACAGATACCCCC. This translates into CASKRTDTP. The entire CDR3 protein reads CASKRTDTPQHF. V usage is TRBV19 and J usage is TRBJ1-5; perhaps TRBD1 as D (6 bases). The read ends 3 residues before the CDR3 terminus; that terminus is restored from the germline J gene. The CDR3 has 12 residues. Germline lookup yields CDR1 LNHDA and CDR2 SQIVND (reference sequence).

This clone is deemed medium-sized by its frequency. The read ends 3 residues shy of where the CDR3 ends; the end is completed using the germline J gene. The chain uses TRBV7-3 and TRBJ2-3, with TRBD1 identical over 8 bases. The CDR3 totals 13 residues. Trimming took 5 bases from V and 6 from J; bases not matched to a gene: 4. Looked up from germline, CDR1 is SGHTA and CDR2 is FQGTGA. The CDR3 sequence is CASSPRTGDTQYF. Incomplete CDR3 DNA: TGTGCCAGCAGCCCCCGGACAGGGGATACG.

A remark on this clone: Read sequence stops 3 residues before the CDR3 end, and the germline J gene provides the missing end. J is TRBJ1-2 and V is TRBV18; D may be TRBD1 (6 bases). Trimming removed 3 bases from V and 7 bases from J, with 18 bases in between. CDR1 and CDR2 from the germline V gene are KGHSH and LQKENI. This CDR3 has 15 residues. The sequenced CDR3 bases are TGTGCCAGCTCACCGGACACAGGGATGGGTGGTGGC. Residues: CASSPDTGMGGG. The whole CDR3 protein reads CASSPDTGMGGGYTF. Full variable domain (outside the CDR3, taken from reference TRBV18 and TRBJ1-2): NAGVMQNPRHLVRRRGQEARLRCSPMKGHSHVYWYRQLPEEGLKFMVYLQKENIIDESGMPKERFSAEFPKEGPSILRIQQVVRGDSAAYFCASSPDTGMGGGYTFGSGTRLTVV.

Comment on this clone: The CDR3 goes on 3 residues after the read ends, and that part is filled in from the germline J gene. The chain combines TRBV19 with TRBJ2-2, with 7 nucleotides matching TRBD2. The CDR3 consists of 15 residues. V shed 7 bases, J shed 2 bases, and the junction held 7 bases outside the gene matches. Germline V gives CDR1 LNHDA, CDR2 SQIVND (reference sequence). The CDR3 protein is CASKSGGSNTGELFF. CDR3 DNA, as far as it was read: TGTGCCAGTAAGAGCGGCGGGAGTAACACCGGGGAG.

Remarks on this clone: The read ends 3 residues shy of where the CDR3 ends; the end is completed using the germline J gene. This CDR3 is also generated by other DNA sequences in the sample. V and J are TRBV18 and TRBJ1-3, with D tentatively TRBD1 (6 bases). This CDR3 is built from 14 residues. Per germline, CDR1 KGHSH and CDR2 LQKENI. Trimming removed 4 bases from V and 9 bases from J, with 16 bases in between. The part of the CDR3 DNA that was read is TGTGCCAGCTCACAGACAGGTCTCCTCGGCACC. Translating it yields CASSQTGLLGT. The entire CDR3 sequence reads CASSQTGLLGTIYF.

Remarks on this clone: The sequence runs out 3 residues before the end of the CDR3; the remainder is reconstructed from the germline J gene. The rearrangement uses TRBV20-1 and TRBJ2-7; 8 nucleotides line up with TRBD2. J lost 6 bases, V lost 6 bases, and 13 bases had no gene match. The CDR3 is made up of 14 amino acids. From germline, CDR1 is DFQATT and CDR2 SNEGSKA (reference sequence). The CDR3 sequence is CSAGGLAATGEQYF. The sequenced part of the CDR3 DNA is TGCAGTGCGGGCGGACTAGCAGCAACCGGCGAG.

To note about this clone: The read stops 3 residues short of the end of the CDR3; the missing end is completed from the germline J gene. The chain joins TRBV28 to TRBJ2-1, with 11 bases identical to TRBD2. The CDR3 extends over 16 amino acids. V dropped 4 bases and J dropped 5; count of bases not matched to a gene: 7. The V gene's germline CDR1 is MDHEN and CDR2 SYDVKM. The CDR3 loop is CASSSHGTSGNNEQFF. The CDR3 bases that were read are TGTGCCAGCAGTTCACATGGGACTAGCGGAAACAATGAG. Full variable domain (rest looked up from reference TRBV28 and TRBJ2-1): DVKVTQSSRYLVKRTGEKVFLECVQDMDHENMFWYRQDPGLGLRLIYFSYDVKMKEKGDIPEGYSVSREKKERFSLILESASTNQTSMYLCASSSHGTSGNNEQFFGPGTRLTVL.

The CDR3 sequence is CASSLGTSGSHEQYF. The CDR3 bases that were read are TGTGCCAGCAGCTTAGGGACTAGCGGGAGCCACGAG. The chain has TRBV7-9 and TRBJ2-7; 13 bases match TRBD2. The read finishes 3 residues shy of the CDR3 end, and the germline J gene is used to complete it. The germline CDR1 and CDR2 sequences are SEHNR and FQNEAQ (reference sequence). The CDR3 totals 15 residues. The junction had 2 bases not matched to a gene; V was cut back by 1 base and J by 5 bases.

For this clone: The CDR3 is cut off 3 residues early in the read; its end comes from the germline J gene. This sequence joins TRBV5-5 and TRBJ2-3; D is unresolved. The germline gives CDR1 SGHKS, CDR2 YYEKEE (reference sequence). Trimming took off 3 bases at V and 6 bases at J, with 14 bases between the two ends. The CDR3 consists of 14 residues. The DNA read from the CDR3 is TGTGCCAGCAGCTCTTCCTTAGCCCCCGATACG. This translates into CASSSSLAPDT. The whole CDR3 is CASSSSLAPDTQYF.

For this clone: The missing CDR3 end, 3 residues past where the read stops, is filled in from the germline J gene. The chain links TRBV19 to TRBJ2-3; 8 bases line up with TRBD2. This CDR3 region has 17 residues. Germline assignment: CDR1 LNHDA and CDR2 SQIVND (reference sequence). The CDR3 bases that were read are TGTGCCAGTAGTATAGGGAAAATAGCGGGATCCCAAGAGACG. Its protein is CASSIGKIAGSQET. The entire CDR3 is CASSIGKIAGSQETQYF.

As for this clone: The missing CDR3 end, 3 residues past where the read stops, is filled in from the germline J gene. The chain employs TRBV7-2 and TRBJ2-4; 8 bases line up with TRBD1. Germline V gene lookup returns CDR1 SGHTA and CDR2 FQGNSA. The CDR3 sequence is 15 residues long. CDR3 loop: CASSGPTGGNYGQYF. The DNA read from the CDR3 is TGTGCCAGCAGCGGACCCACAGGGGGTAACTATGGT.

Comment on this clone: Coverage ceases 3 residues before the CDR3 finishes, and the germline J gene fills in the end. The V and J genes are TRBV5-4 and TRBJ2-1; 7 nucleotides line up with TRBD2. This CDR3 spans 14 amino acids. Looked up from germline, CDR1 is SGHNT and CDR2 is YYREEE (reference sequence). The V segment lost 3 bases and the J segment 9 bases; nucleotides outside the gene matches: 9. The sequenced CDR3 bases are TGTGCCAGCAGCTACTTGACTAGCAAGACTGAG. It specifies CASSYLTSKTE. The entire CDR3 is CASSYLTSKTEQFF. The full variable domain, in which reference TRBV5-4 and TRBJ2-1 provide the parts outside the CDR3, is ETGVTQSPTHLIKTRGQQVTLRCSSQSGHNTVSWYQQALGQGPQFIFQYYREEENGRGNFPPRFSGLQFPNYSSELNVNALELDDSALYLCASSYLTSKTEQFFGPGTRLTVL.

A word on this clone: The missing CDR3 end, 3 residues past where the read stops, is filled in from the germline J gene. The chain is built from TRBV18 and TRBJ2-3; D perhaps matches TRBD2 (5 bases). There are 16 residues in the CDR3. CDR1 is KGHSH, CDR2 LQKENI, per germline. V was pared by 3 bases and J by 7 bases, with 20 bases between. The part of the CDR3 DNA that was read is TGTGCCAGCTCACCTCTCGAACTAGGAGGTTCAAATACG. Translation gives CASSPLELGGSNT. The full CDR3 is CASSPLELGGSNTQYF. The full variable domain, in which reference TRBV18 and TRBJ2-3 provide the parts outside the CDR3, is NAGVMQNPRHLVRRRGQEARLRCSPMKGHSHVYWYRQLPEEGLKFMVYLQKENIIDESGMPKERFSAEFPKEGPSILRIQQVVRGDSAAYFCASSPLELGGSNTQYFGPGTRLTVL.

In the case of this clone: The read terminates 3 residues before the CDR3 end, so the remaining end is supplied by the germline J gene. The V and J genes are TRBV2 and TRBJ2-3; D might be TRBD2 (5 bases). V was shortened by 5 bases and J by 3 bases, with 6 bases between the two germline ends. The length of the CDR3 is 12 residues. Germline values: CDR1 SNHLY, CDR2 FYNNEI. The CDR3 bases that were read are TGTGCCAGCAGTACGGGGACAGATACG. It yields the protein CASSTGTDT. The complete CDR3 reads CASSTGTDTQYF. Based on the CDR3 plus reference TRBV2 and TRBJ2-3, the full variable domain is EPEVTQTPSHQVTQMGQEVILRCVPISNHLYFYWYRQILGQKVEFLVSFYNNEISEKSEIFDDQFSVERPDGSNFTLKIRSTKLEDSAMYFCASSTGTDTQYFGPGTRLTVL.

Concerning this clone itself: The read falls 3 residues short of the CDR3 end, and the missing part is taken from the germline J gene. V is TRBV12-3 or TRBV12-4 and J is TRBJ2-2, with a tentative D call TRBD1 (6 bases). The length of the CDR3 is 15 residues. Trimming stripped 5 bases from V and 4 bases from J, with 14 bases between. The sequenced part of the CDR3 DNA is TGTGCCAGCAGTCCCGAACAGGGACCCACCGGGGAG. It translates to CASSPEQGPTGE. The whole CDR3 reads CASSPEQGPTGELFF.

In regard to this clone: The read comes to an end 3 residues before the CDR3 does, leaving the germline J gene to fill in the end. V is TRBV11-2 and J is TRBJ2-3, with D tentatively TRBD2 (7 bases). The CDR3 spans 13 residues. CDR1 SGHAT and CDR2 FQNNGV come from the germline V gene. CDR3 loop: CASSPVGGGTQYF. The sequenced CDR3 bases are TGTGCCAGCAGCCCAGTAGGGGGGGGGACG. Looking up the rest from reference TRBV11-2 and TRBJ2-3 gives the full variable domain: EAGVAQSPRYKIIEKRQSVAFWCNPISGHATLYWYQQILGQGPKLLIQFQNNGVVDDSQLPKDRFSAERLKGVDSTLKIQPAKLEDSAVYLCASSPVGGGTQYFGPGTRLTVL.

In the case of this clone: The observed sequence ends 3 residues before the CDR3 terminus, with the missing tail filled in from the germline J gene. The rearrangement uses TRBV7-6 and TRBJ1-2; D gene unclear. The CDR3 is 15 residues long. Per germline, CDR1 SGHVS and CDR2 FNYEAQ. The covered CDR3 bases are TGTGCCAGCAGCTTTGCCGGCGGTATCGGCCACGAC. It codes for CASSFAGGIGHD. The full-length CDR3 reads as CASSFAGGIGHDYTF.

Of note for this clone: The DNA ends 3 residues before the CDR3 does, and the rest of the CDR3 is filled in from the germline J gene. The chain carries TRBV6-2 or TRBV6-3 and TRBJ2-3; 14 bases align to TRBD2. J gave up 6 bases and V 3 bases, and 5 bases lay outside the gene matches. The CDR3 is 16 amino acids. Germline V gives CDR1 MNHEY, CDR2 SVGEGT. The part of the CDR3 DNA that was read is TGTGCCAGCAGTTATGGACTAGCGGGGGGTGGGGATACG. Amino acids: CASSYGLAGGGDT. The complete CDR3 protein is CASSYGLAGGGDTQYF.